One sample yielded the 27 T cell receptor beta chains listed below, sequenced in a study of blood T cells in healthy people across ages. Next came a second PCR, run for 7 to 11 cycles, which used a sample-barcoded 5' primer along with a J-beta primer mix. TCRdb ran MiXCR on the 5' RACE reads and lists one entry per CDR3 protein. The repertoire has around 800,000 distinct CDR3 sequences, more than 35% of them found once; the top ten carry about a sixth. Sequencing input: blood. Receptors were obtained from a man at least 80 years old in good health.

The chain links TRBV6-2 or TRBV6-3 to TRBJ2-7; a possible D gene is TRBD1 (5 bases). The CDR3 totals 15 residues. CDR1 MNHEY and CDR2 SVGEGT come from the germline V gene. V lost 5 bases to trimming and J lost 2 bases, with 16 bases between them. The CDR3 region has the DNA TGTGCCAGCAGTACGTACCAGGGTAGCACCTACGAGCAGTACTTC. Translation gives CASSTYQGSTYEQYF.

J is TRBJ2-1 and V is TRBV24-1; TRBD1 agrees at 8 bases. The CDR3 totals 17 residues. The germline V gene encodes CDR1 KGHDR and CDR2 SFDVKD. V lost 4 bases to trimming and J lost 2 bases; unmatched junction nucleotides: 9. The CDR3 DNA follows: TGTGCCACCAGTGAGGCCTACAGGGGGGTGACCTACAATGAGCAGTTCTTC. Translated: CATSEAYRGVTYNEQFF.

This chain uses TRBV30 with TRBJ1-4, with D possibly matching TRBD1 (5 bases). The CDR3 runs 13 residues. Germline V gives CDR1 GTSNPN, CDR2 SVGIG (reference sequence). Trimming took off 0 bases at V and 7 bases at J, with 9 bases between the two ends. CDR3 protein: CAWSVGGGEKLFF. Here the CDR3 DNA reads TGTGCCTGGAGTGTTGGGGGAGGTGAAAAACTGTTTTTT.

This chain links TRBV29-1 with TRBJ2-4; tentatively, D is TRBD2 (5 bases). The J call may be in error: the DNA end matches TRBJ2-7 better. This CDR3 is 11 amino acids long. Germline V CDR1 and CDR2: SQVTM, ANQGSEA. The CDR3 nucleotides are TGCAGCGTTGATGAGGGCTACGAGCAGTACTTC. As protein: CSVDEGYEQYF.

The chain employs TRBV3-1 and TRBJ2-7; 8 nucleotides align to TRBD2. J was trimmed by 0 bases and V by 5 bases; bases with no gene match: 9. CDR1 LGHDT and CDR2 YNNKEL come from the germline V gene (reference sequence). This CDR3 contains 16 residues. This chain's CDR3 is CASSDQGGGLSYEQYF. For the CDR3, the DNA is TGTGCCAGCAGCGATCAAGGCGGGGGGCTCTCCTACGAGCAGTACTTC.

On this clonotype: Being one base from a much bigger clone, this may be a read error. This CDR3 reads CTSSSTGEVVETQYF. In nucleotides, the CDR3 is TGTACCAGCAGTTCTACGGGGGAGGTGGTGGAGACCCAGTACTTC. The chain uses TRBV28 and TRBJ2-5, with TRBD2 as a possible D gene (6 bases). The CDR3 is 15 amino acids. Germline V CDR1 and CDR2: MDHEN, SYDVKM.

A remark on this clonotype: A much larger clone differs from this one at a single base, so this may be a read error. The CDR3 DNA reads TGCAGCGTTGCCGATAGCGGGAAGTCCGAGCAGTACTTC. Translating gives CSVADSGKSEQYF. V usage is TRBV29-1 and J usage is TRBJ2-5; TRBD2 agrees at 8 bases. The end of the DNA fits TRBJ2-7 better, so the J call may be wrong. Looked up from germline, CDR1 is SQVTM and CDR2 is ANQGSEA. This CDR3 has 13 amino acids.

J is TRBJ2-3 and V is TRBV15; perhaps TRBD1 as D (6 bases). Germline CDR1 LNHNV, CDR2 YYDKDF (reference sequence). This CDR3 comprises 14 residues. V was pared by 5 bases and J by 1 base, with 10 bases between. The CDR3 DNA reads as TGTGCCACCAGCGAGGACAGCCGCACAGATACGCAGTATTTT. It encodes CATSEDSRTDTQYF. The whole variable domain, filled in from reference TRBV15 and TRBJ2-3, reads DAMVIQNPRYQVTQFGKPVTLSCSQTLNHNVMYWYQQKSSQAPKLLFHYYDKDFNNEADTPDNFQSRRPNTSFCFLDIRSPGLGDTAMYLCATSEDSRTDTQYFGPGTRLTVL.

The J gene is TRBJ2-4, the V gene TRBV7-9, with no clear D. The DNA end lines up better with TRBJ2-7; the J call may be wrong. This CDR3 spans 14 amino acids. CDR1 and CDR2 from the germline V gene are SEHNR and FQNEAQ (reference sequence). CDR3 region: CASSSVSHRDEQYF. As DNA, the CDR3 is TGTGCCAGCAGCTCCGTTAGTCATCGGGACGAGCAGTACTTC.

The chain uses TRBV29-1 and TRBJ2-1; D is possibly TRBD2 (6 bases). CDR1 and CDR2 (germline): SQVTM, ANQGSEA. V lost 4 bases, J lost 0 bases, and 10 bases lay in between. The CDR3 loop spans 14 amino acids. CDR3 nucleotide sequence: TGCAGCGTTGGGAGGGAGAGCTCCTACAATGAGCAGTTCTTC. It is translated as CSVGRESSYNEQFF.

The sample holds a few counts of this clonotype. The V and J genes are TRBV12-3 or TRBV12-4 and TRBJ1-5; TRBD1 matches 8 bases. The CDR3 is made up of 16 amino acids. V shed 4 bases, J shed 4 bases, and the junction held 9 bases outside the gene matches. This chain's CDR3 is CASSSLPRTGNQPQHF. The CDR3 DNA follows: TGTGCCAGCAGTTCCCTCCCACGGACAGGGAATCAGCCCCAGCATTTT.

This chain uses TRBV11-2 with TRBJ1-1; 8 bases align to TRBD1. This CDR3 has 12 residues. Germline V gene sequence: CDR1 SGHAT, CDR2 FQNNGV. Trimming cost V 3 bases and J 10 bases; bases outside gene matches: 4. In nucleotides, the CDR3 is TGTGCCAGCAGCTTGGCGGGGACAGGAGCTTTCTTT. It is translated as CASSLAGTGAFF.

The V call is TRBV4-2, the J call TRBJ2-1, with 9 positions matching TRBD1. Germline-derived CDR1 and CDR2 are LGHNA and YNFKEQ. The CDR3 has 16 residues. The V gene end was trimmed by 4 bases and the J gene end by 5 bases; junction bases not matched to a gene: 9. CDR3 sequence: CASSLWTGAGDNEQFF. The CDR3 DNA follows: TGTGCCAGCAGCCTGTGGACAGGGGCCGGCGACAATGAGCAGTTCTTC.

This clonotype was seen more than once but under ten times. The chain employs TRBV7-2 and TRBJ2-7, with D tentatively TRBD2 (7 bases). Trimming took 0 bases from V and 6 from J, leaving 12 bases between them. The CDR3 extends over 14 amino acids. Germline values: CDR1 SGHTA, CDR2 FQGNSA. The CDR3 DNA follows: TGTGCCAGCAGCTTAGCCGGGGGGCAGGGCGAGCAGTACTTC. Its translation: CASSLAGGQGEQYF. Based on the CDR3 plus reference TRBV7-2 and TRBJ2-7, the full variable domain is GAGVSQSPSNKVTEKGKDVELRCDPISGHTALYWYRQSLGQGLEFLIYFQGNSAPDKSGLPSDRFSAERTGGSVSTLTIQRTQQEDSAVYLCASSLAGGQGEQYFGPGTRLTVT.

This clonotype appeared many times. The chain uses TRBV15 and TRBJ2-3; TRBD2 might be the D (5 bases). CDR3 length: 18 residues. Trimming pared 0 bases from V and 6 bases from J, leaving 22 bases between. Germline lookup yields CDR1 LNHNV and CDR2 YYDKDF (reference sequence). CDR3 loop: CATSRDRGLVRPPDTQYF. CDR3 DNA sequence: TGTGCCACCAGCAGAGATAGAGGGCTAGTTCGACCTCCCGATACGCAGTATTTT. The variable domain in full, completed from reference TRBV15 and TRBJ2-3, reads DAMVIQNPRYQVTQFGKPVTLSCSQTLNHNVMYWYQQKSSQAPKLLFHYYDKDFNNEADTPDNFQSRRPNTSFCFLDIRSPGLGDTAMYLCATSRDRGLVRPPDTQYFGPGTRLTVL.

This clonotype was seen a handful of times. The chain is built from TRBV20-1 and TRBJ2-5; tentatively, D is TRBD1 or TRBD2 (5 bases each). Germline-derived CDR1 and CDR2 are DFQATT and SNEGSKA (reference sequence). CDR3 length: 12 residues. Trimming cost V 7 bases and J 5 bases, with 14 bases left between them. CDR3 region: CSVHGAVETQYF. In DNA, the CDR3 is TGCAGTGTCCACGGGGCGGTGGAGACCCAGTACTTC.

The V gene is TRBV30, the J gene TRBJ2-1; D uncertain. Germline CDR1 and CDR2: GTSNPN and SVGIG (reference sequence). The CDR3 is made up of 12 amino acids. Trimming shortened V by 2 bases and J by 5 bases, and 7 bases separated the two germline ends. The CDR3 nucleotides read TGTGCCTGGAGTAGCTCAGACAATGAGCAGTTCTTC. Translation: CAWSSSDNEQFF.

Points on this clonotype: Its ends do not fully match the called genes, so a read error is possible. The CDR3 here is CASNQDALRGGKSYEQYF. The CDR3 region has the DNA TGTGCCAGCAACCAAGATGCCCTCCGGGGCGGAAAGTCCTACGAGCAGTACTTC. The rearrangement uses TRBV4-1 and TRBJ2-7; the D gene could be TRBD1 or TRBD2 (5 bases each). This CDR3 is 18 amino acids long. Per the germline V gene, CDR1 is MGHRA and CDR2 is YSYEKL.

This chain connects TRBV28 to TRBJ2-6; D might be TRBD1 (6 bases). This CDR3 spans 17 amino acids. Germline CDR1 MDHEN, CDR2 SYDVKM. Trimming left V 2 bases short and J 3 bases short, with 14 bases between. The CDR3 loop is CASSLAGASGGANVLTF. In DNA form, the CDR3 reads TGTGCCAGCAGTTTAGCAGGGGCATCTGGTGGGGCCAACGTCCTGACTTTC.

The chain couples TRBV29-1 to TRBJ1-2; 8 nucleotides line up with TRBD1. The CDR3 loop spans 13 amino acids. V gave up 8 bases and J gave up 3 bases; unmatched junction bases: 8. CDR1 and CDR2 (germline): SQVTM, ANQGSEA. The CDR3 sequence: CSTRTGSDYGYTF. The CDR3 DNA is TGCAGCACTAGGACAGGGTCGGACTATGGCTACACCTTC.

This chain links TRBV28 with TRBJ2-7; perhaps TRBD2 as D (6 bases). The CDR3 consists of 12 residues. CDR1 and CDR2 from the germline V gene are MDHEN and SYDVKM. V dropped 11 bases and J dropped 5 bases, with 16 bases sitting between them. CDR3 coding DNA: TGTGCCGCCGAGGAGGGAAATCACGAGCAGTACTTC. This translates into CAAEEGNHEQYF.

The chain joins TRBV28 to TRBJ1-5, with D possibly matching TRBD1 (6 bases). Trimming pared 5 bases from V and 5 bases from J, leaving 16 bases between. The length of the CDR3 is 15 residues. Germline-derived CDR1 and CDR2 are MDHEN and SYDVKM. In nucleotides, the CDR3 is TGTGCCAGCAGTCCACCTCCGGGGGCGGATCAGCCCCAGCATTTT. Its translation: CASSPPPGADQPQHF.

The chain combines TRBV12-3 or TRBV12-4 with TRBJ2-1; 9 bases align to TRBD1. The end of the DNA aligns better with TRBJ2-7, so the J call may be wrong. This CDR3 spans 17 amino acids. CDR3 sequence: CASSSGTQGAMYNEQYF. As DNA, the CDR3 is TGTGCCAGCAGCTCCGGAACACAGGGGGCTATGTACAATGAGCAGTACTTC.

The chain uses TRBV5-1 and TRBJ2-7; D is perhaps TRBD1 (5 bases). Germline assignment: CDR1 SGHRS and CDR2 YFSETQ. The CDR3 is 14 amino acids. V lost 0 bases and J 6 bases, leaving 13 bases between the germline ends. CDR3 in DNA: TGCGCCAGCAGCTTGGACGGCAGGGAAGGCGAGCAGTACTTC. As protein: CASSLDGREGEQYF.

J is TRBJ2-4 and V is TRBV20-1, with D unresolved. The tail of the sequence fits TRBJ2-7 better, so the J call may be wrong. CDR3 size: 17 residues. Germline-derived CDR1 and CDR2 are DFQATT and SNEGSKA (reference sequence). The CDR3 protein is CSARESSRPAYPCEQYF. CDR3 DNA sequence: TGCAGTGCTAGAGAATCCTCGAGGCCAGCCTACCCTTGCGAGCAGTACTTC.

This chain joins TRBV7-2 and TRBJ1-5, with D possibly matching TRBD1 (5 bases). Germline lookup yields CDR1 SGHTA and CDR2 FQGNSA. Between the trimmed V and J ends, which lost 4 bases and 2 bases, there was a span of 18 bases. The CDR3 contains 17 residues. The CDR3 loop reads CASSSSGSRVGNQPQHF. The CDR3 DNA is TGTGCCAGCAGCTCTAGTGGCTCCAGGGTTGGCAATCAGCCCCAGCATTTT. The variable domain in full, with the rest retrieved from reference TRBV7-2 and TRBJ1-5, is GAGVSQSPSNKVTEKGKDVELRCDPISGHTALYWYRQSLGQGLEFLIYFQGNSAPDKSGLPSDRFSAERTGGSVSTLTIQRTQQEDSAVYLCASSSSGSRVGNQPQHFGDGTRLSIL.

Of note for this clonotype: This may stem from a read error, because a much larger clone lies one nucleotide away. The J gene is TRBJ2-2, the V gene TRBV28, with D possibly being TRBD1 or TRBD2 (6 bases each). This CDR3 spans 16 amino acids. Germline loops: CDR1 MDHEN, CDR2 SYDVKM. CDR3 sequence (DNA): TGTGCCAGCAGCCCCCGGCCCGGGGGCAACACCGGGGAGCTGTCTTTT. Protein: CASSPRPGGNTGELSF.